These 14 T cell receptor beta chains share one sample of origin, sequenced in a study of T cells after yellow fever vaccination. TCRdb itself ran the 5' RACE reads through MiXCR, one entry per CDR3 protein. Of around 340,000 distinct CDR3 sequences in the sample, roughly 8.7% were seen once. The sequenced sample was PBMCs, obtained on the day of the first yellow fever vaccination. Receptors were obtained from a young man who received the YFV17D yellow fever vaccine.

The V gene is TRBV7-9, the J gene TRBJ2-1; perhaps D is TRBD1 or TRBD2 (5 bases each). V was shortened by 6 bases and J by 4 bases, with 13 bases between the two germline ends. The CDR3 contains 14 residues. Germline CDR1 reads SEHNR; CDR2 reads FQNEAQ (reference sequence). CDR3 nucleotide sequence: TGTGCCAGCAGGTACGGTGGGGGTTACAATGAGCAGTTCTTC. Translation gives CASRYGGGYNEQFF.

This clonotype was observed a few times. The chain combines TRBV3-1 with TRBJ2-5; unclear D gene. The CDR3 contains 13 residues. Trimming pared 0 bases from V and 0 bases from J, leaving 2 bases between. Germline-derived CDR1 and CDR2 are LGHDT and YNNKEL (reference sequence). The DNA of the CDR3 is TGTGCCAGCAGCCAAGACTACCAAGAGACCCAGTACTTC. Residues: CASSQDYQETQYF.

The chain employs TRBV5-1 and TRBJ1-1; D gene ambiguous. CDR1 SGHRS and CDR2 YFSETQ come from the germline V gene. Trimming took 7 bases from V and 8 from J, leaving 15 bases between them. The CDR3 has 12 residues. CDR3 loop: CASRWEGTEAFF. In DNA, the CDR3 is TGCGCCAGCCGGTGGGAGGGAACAGAAGCTTTCTTT.

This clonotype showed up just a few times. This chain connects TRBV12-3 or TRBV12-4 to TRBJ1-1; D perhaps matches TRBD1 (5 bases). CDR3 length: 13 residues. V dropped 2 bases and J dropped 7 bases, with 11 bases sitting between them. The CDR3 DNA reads TGTGCCAGCAGTTTATTGGGGACCGATGAAGCTTTCTTT. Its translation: CASSLLGTDEAFF.

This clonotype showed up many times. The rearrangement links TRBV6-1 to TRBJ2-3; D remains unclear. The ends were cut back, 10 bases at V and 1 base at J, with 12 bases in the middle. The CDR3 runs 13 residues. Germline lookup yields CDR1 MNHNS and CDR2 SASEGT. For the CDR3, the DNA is TGTGCCACTCAAACTCCAGGCACAGATACGCAGTATTTT. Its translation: CATQTPGTDTQYF.

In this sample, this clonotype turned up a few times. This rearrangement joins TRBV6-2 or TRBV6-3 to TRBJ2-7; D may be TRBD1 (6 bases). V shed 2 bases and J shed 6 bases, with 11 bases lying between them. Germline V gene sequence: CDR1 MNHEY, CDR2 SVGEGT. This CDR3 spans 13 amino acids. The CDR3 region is CASSYRDIAEQYV. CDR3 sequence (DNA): TGTGCCAGCAGTTACCGGGACATCGCCGAGCAGTACGTC.

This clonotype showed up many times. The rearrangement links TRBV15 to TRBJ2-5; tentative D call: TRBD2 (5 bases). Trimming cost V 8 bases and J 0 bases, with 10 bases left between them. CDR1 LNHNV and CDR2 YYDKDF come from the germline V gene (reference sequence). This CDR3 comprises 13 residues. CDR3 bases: TGTGCCACCGCCAAGAGGGACCAAGAGACCCAGTACTTC. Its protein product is CATAKRDQETQYF.

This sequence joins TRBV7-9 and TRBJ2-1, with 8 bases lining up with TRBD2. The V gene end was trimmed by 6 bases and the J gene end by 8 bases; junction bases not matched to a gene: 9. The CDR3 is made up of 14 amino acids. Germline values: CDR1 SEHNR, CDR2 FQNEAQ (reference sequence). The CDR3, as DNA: TGTGCCAGCAGTTTGGCGAGCGGGGGCTATGAGCAGTTCTTC. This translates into CASSLASGGYEQFF.

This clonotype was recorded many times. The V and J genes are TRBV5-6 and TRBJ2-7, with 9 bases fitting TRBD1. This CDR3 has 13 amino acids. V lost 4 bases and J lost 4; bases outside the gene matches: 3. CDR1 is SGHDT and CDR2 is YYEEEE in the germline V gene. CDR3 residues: CASSGGQGYEQYF. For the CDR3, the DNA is TGTGCCAGCAGCGGGGGACAGGGATACGAGCAGTACTTC. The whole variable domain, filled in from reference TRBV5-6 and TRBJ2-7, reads DAGVTQSPTHLIKTRGQQVTLRCSPKSGHDTVSWYQQALGQGPQFIFQYYEEEERQRGNFPDRFSGHQFPNYSSELNVNALLLGDSALYLCASSGGQGYEQYFGPGTRLTVT.

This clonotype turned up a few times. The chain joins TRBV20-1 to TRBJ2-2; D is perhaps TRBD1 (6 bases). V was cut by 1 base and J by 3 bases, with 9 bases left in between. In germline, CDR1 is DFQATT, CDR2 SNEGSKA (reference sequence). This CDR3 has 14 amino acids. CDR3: CSARVQGYTGELFF. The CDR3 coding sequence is TGCAGTGCTAGAGTACAGGGTTACACCGGGGAGCTGTTTTTT.

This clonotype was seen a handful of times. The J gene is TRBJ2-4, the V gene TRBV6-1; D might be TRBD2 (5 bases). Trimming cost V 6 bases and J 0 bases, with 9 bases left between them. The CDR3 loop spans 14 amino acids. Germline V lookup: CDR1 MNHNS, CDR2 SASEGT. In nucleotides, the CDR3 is TGTGCCAGCAGCTGGACTTTAGCCAAAAACATTCAGTACTTC. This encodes CASSWTLAKNIQYF.

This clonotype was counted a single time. CDR3 in amino acids: CASSQLSTETQYF. Here the CDR3 DNA reads TGTGCCAGCAGCCAATTAAGCACGGAGACCCAGTACTTC. V usage is TRBV3-1 and J usage is TRBJ2-5; D unclear. This CDR3 comprises 13 residues. CDR1 is LGHDT, CDR2 YNNKEL, per germline (reference sequence). Trimming removed 2 bases from V and 5 bases from J, with 9 bases in between.

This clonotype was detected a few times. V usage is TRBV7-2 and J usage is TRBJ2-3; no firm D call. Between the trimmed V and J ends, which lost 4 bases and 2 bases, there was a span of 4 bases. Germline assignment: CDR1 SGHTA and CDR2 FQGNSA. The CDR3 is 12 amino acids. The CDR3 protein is CASSYYTDTQYF. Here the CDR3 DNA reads TGTGCCAGCAGCTATTACACAGATACGCAGTATTTT.

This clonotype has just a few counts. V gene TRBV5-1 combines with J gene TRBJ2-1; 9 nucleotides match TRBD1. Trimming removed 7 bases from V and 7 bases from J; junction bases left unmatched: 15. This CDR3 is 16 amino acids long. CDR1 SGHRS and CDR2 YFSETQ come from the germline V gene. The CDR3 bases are TGCGCCAGCGGACCGGGACAGGGAGGCTCTAAAAATGAGCAGTTCTTC. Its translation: CASGPGQGGSKNEQFF. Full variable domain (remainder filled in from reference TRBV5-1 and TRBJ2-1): KAGVTQTPRYLIKTRGQQVTLSCSPISGHRSVSWYQQTPGQGLQFLFEYFSETQRNKGNFPGRFSGRQFSNSRSEMNVSTLELGDSALYLCASGPGQGGSKNEQFFGPGTRLTVL.